This section outlines one TCR beta chain sequence together with its context. This sample was taken from a study of cytomegalovirus exposure and HLA in healthy donors. The PCR had 60 Vbeta and 13 Jbeta primers. Measured with immunoSEQ multiplex PCR; TCRdb has only the in-frame clones, and not every one. The sample shows about 200,000 clones, more than 70% of them seen only once. The V end lost 2 bases, the J end lost 8 bases, and 13 bases lay between the germline ends. The CDR3 has 14 residues. The V gene's germline CDR1 is SGHNT and CDR2 YENEEA. V and J are TRBV11-3 and TRBJ2-1; possibly TRBD1 for D (5 bases). The sequencing input was PBMCs. This TCR came from a woman aged 40 to 50 in good health and CMV-seronegative. Written as DNA, the CDR3 is TGTGCCAGCAGCTTACTTCGGACAATTGATGAGCAGTTCTTC. Its protein product is CASSLLRTIDEQFF. Drawing the rest from reference TRBV11-3 and TRBJ2-1, the complete variable domain is EAGVVQSPRYKIIEKKQPVAFWCNPISGHNTLYWYLQNLGQGPELLIRYENEEAVDDSQLPKDRFSAERLKGVDSTLKIQPAELGDSAVYLCASSLLRTIDEQFFGPGTRLTVL.